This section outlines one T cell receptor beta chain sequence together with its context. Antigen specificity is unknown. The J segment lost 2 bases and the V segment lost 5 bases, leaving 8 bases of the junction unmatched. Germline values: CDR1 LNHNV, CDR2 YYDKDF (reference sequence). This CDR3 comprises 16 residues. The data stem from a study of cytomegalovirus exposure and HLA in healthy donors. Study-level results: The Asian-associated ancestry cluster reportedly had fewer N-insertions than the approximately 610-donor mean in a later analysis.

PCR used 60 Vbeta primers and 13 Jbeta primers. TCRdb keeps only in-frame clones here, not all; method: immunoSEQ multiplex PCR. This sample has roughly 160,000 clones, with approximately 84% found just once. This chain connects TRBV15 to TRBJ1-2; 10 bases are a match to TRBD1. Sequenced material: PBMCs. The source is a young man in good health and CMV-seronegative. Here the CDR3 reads CATSPPPGQGNYGYTF. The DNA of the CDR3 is TGTGCCACCAGCCCGCCGCCGGGACAGGGGAACTATGGCTACACCTTC.